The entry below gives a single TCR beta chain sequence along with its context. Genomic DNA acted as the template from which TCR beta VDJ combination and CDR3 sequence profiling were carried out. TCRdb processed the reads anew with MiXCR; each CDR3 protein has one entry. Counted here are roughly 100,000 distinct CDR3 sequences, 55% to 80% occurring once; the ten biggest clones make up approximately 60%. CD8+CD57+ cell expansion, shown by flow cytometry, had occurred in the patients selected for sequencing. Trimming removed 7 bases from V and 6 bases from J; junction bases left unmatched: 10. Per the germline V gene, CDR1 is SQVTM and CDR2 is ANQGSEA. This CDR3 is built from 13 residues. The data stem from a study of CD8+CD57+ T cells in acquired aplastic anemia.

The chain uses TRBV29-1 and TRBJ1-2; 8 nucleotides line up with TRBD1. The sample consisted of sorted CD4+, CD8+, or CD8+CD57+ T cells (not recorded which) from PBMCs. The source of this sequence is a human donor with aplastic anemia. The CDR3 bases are TGCAGCGCGCTACGGACAGGGACTCATGGCTACACCTTC. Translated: CSALRTGTHGYTF. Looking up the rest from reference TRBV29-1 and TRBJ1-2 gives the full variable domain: SAVISQKPSRDICQRGTSLTIQCQVDSQVTMMFWYRQQPGQSLTLIATANQGSEATYESGFVIDKFPISRPNLTFSTLTVSNMSPEDSSIYLCSALRTGTHGYTFGSGTRLTVV.